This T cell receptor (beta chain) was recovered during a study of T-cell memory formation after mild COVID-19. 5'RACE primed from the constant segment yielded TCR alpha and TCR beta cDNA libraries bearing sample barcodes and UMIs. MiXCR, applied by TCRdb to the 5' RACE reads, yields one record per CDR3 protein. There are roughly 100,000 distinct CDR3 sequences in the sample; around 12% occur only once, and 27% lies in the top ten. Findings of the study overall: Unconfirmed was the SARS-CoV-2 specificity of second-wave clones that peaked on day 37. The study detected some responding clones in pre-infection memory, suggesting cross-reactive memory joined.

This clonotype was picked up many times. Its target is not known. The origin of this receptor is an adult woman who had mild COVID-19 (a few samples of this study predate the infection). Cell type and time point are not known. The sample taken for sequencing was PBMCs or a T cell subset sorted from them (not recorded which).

CDR3 DNA: TGTGCCAGCAGCTTGGAGGTGGGAGGAGGCACCGGGGAGCTGTTTTTT. Protein: CASSLEVGGGTGELFF. The chain carries TRBV5-5 and TRBJ2-2, with D perhaps TRBD2 (6 bases). V was trimmed by 0 bases and J by 4 bases, leaving 13 bases between them. The CDR3 runs 16 residues. Germline CDR1 is SGHKS and CDR2 is YYEKEE (reference sequence).